The entry that follows covers one T cell receptor beta chain sequence. It was with 60 Vbeta and 13 Jbeta primers that the PCR ran. The table came from immunoSEQ multiplex PCR; TCRdb's copy has only in-frame clones and leaves some out. The sample holds about 100,000 clones; roughly 75% are singletons and the top ten take approximately 0.8%. The source of the sample is a study of cytomegalovirus exposure and HLA in healthy donors. Across the study: Early on, a data release was issued that held roughly 84 million unique TCRs from HLA-typed donors. For the 300 to 450 genotyped donors, approximately 82% fell within the Caucasian-associated ancestry cluster.

The CDR3 is made up of 15 amino acids. V was clipped by 4 bases and J by 8 bases, with 16 bases between them. CDR1 is SGHDT and CDR2 is YYEEEE in the germline V gene. The sequenced sample was PBMCs. The chain employs TRBV5-6 and TRBJ1-6; no reliable D call. This clonotype originated in a woman aged 55-70 years in good health and CMV-seronegative. CDR3 protein: CASSTMWRVDSPLHF. The CDR3 region has the DNA TGTGCCAGCAGCACCATGTGGAGGGTCGATTCACCCCTCCACTTT.